This T cell receptor beta chain was identified during a study of T cells in Graves' hyperthyroidism and ophthalmopathy. Study summary: Peripheral blood was acquired at first diagnosis, ahead of any therapy whatsoever.

The table lists this clonotype with many counts. Amplified regions were TCR beta CDR3 sequences from RNA transcripts. During a first-round RT-PCR of the TCR CDR3, the HTBI primer set was used. TCRdb processed the multiplex PCR reads anew with MiXCR; each CDR3 protein has one entry. Of over 550,000 distinct CDR3 sequences listed, over 15% are singletons. The CDR3 length is 14 residues. Trimming took 3 bases from V and 5 from J, leaving 11 bases between them. Germline V gene sequence: CDR1 SGHNT, CDR2 YENEEA. These patients, aged 18 to 65, had recently diagnosed hyperthyroidism lasting under 2 months. Every diagnosis used clinical symptoms, serum thyroxine and TRAb, thyroid ultrasound and orbital computed tomography.

This receptor was identified in a woman aged 18-35 years with Graves' hyperthyroidism. The sequenced material came from blood. The V gene is TRBV11-3, the J gene TRBJ2-1; D gene unclear. CDR3 loop: CASSLRPLNNEQFF. CDR3 in DNA: TGTGCCAGCAGCTTGAGGCCTCTCAACAATGAGCAGTTCTTC.